This T cell receptor (beta chain) was sequenced during a study of OX40 agonist ivuxolimab in advanced cancers. Study-wide points: CD4+ and CD8+ blood T cells expanded clonally by week 6 at 0.1 to 3.0 mg/kg. Low normalized T-cell clonal expansion was additionally recorded for some nonresponders. There were, on average, more expanded clones in CD8+ T cells than in CD4+.

V lost 3 bases and J 4 bases, leaving 13 bases between the germline ends. The CDR3 length is 15 residues. Germline loops: CDR1 MDHEN, CDR2 SYDVKM. Details on this clone: Its matching antigen is unknown.

Libraries were prepared by immunoSEQ multiplex PCR; TCRdb keeps only in-frame clonotypes and omits some of them. The sample carries 15,000 to 20,000 clones, almost 95% recorded once. This TCR was recovered from an adult with an advanced solid tumor such as melanoma, head and neck, liver or kidney cancer. The V gene is TRBV28, the J gene TRBJ1-5, with D perhaps TRBD1 (6 bases). The material sequenced was CD4+ or CD8+ T cells sorted from blood, taken in a trial of the OX40 agonist ivuxolimab. For the CDR3, the DNA is TGTGCCAGCAGTTTCCAGGGGATGTCGAATCAGCCCCAGCATTTT. Translation: CASSFQGMSNQPQHF.